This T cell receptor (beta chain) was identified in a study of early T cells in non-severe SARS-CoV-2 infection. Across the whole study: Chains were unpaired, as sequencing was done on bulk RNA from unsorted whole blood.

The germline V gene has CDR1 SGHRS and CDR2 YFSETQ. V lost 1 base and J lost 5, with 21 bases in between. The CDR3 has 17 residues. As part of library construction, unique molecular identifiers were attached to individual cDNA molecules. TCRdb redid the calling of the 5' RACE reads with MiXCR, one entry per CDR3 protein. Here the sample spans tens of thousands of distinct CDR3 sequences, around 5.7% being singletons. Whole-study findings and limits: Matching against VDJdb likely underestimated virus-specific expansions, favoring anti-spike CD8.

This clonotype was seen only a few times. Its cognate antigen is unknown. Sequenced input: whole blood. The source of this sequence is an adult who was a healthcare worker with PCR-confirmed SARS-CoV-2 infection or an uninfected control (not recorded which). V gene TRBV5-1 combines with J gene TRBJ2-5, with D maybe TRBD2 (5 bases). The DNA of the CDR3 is TGCGCCAGCAGCTTGTCGCCGGGAACCTCGGTTCAGGAGACCCAGTACTTC. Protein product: CASSLSPGTSVQETQYF.